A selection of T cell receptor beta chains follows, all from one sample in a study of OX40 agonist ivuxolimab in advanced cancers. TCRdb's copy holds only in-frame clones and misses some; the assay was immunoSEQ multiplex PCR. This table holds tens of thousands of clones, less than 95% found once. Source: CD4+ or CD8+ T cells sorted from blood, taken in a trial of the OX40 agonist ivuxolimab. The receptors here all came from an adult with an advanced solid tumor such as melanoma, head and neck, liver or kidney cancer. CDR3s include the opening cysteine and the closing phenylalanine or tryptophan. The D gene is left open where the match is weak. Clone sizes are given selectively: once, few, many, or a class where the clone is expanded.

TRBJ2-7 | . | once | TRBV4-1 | TGCGCCAGCAGCCAAGGGCCGCATGTCGAGCAGTACTTC | CASSQGPHVEQYF
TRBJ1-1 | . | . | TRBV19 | TGTGCCAGTAGAGCTTCCCTGACCACTGAAGCTTTCTTT | CASRASLTTEAFF
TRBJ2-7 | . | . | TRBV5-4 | TGTGCCAGCAGCTTGGAGGCGACGGAGGACCCCTACGAGCAGTACTTC | CASSLEATEDPYEQYF
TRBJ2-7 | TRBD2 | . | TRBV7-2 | TGTGCCAGCAGCCTTAGCGGGACGCCCTACGAGCAGTACTTC | CASSLSGTPYEQYF
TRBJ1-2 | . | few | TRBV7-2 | TGTGCCAGCACCGCCGCGGTGGGGGATAGGGATGGCTACACCTTC | CASTAAVGDRDGYTF
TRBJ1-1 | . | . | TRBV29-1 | TGCAGCGTTGAAATCTGGGGGCTTAACACTGAAGCTTTCTTT | CSVEIWGLNTEAFF
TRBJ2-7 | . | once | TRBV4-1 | TGCGCCAGCAGCCAAGTTCCTACCTACGAGCAGTACTTC | CASSQVPTYEQYF
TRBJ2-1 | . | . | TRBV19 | TGTGCCAGTAGTATTGTACTATACAATGAGCAGTTCTTC | CASSIVLYNEQFF
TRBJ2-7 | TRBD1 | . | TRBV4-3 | TGCGCCAGCAGCCAAGATGGGACAGGGGGCGGGTACGAGCAGTACTTC | CASSQDGTGGGYEQYF
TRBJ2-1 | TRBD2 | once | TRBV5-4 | TGTGCCAGCAGCTTAAAGCGGGAGCGCTACAATGAGCAGTTCTTC | CASSLKRERYNEQFF
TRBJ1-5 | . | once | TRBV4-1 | TGCGCCAGCAGCCAGGGACCGTTCAATCAGCCCCAGCATTTT | CASSQGPFNQPQHF
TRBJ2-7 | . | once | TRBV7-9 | TGTGCCAGTCAACCCCCCCCGGGACACCTTTCCTACGAGCAGTACTTC | CASQPPPGHLSYEQYF
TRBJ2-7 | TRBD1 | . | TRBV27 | TGTGCCAGCACCTCCGGGACAGGAGCCTCCTACGAGCAGTACTTC | CASTSGTGASYEQYF
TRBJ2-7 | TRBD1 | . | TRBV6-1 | TGTGCCAGCAGTGAAGCGGAGACAGGGGGCTACGAGCAGTACTTC | CASSEAETGGYEQYF
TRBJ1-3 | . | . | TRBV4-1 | TGCGCCAGCAGCCAAGTGGGGGAGGCTGGAAACACCATATATTTT | CASSQVGEAGNTIYF
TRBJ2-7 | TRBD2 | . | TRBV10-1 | TGCGCCAGCAGTGAGAGACTAGCGGGACATACCTACGAGCAGTACTTC | CASSERLAGHTYEQYF
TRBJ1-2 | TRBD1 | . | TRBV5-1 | TGCGCCAGCAGCAACGGGACAGGGGGTCTGGACTTCTATGGCTACACCTTC | CASSNGTGGLDFYGYTF
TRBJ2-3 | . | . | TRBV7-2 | TGTGCCAGCAGCGACTCAGGATTCCGGGGCACAGATACGCAGTATTTT | CASSDSGFRGTDTQYF
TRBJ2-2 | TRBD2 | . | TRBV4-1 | TGCGCCAGCAGCAGTACTAGCGGGAGGGCCCCCACCGGGGAGCTGTTTTTT | CASSSTSGRAPTGELFF
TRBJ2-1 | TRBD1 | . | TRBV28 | TGTGCCAGCAGTTTAGGACAGGGTCGACCCAATGAGCAGTTCTTC | CASSLGQGRPNEQFF
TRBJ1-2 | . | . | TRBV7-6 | TGTGCCAGCAGCTCCGCTACAGAAAACACAAACTATGGCTACACCTTC | CASSSATENTNYGYTF
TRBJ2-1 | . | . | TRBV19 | TGTGCCAGTAGTATAGATGCAAACTTCTACTCCTACAATGAGCAGTTCTTC | CASSIDANFYSYNEQFF
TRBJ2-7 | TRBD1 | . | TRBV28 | TGTGCCAGCTCACCAGTCCACGGGGACAGGGGGTACGAGCAGTACTTC | CASSPVHGDRGYEQYF
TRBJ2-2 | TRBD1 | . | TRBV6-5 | TGTGCCAGCAGTTACTGGGACAGGGCGGCCGGGGAGCTGTTTTTT | CASSYWDRAAGELFF
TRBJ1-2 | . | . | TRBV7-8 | TGTGCCAGCAGCACATCGAGTAGTGGCTACACCTTC | CASSTSSSGYTF
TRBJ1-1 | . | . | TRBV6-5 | TGTGCCAGCAGTTTAGCTTGGGGGACCTCGAACACTGAAGCTTTCTTT | CASSLAWGTSNTEAFF
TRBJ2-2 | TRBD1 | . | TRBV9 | TGTGCCAGCAGCACCAGACAGGGGGAGAACACCGGGGAGCTGTTTTTT | CASSTRQGENTGELFF
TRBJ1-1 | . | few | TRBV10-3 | TGTGCCAGCACAGGGATAGGTGCTGAAGCTTTCTTT | CASTGIGAEAFF
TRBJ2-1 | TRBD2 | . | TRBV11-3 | TGTGCCAGCAGCCCCCGACTAGCGAATGAGCAGTTCTTC | CASSPRLANEQFF
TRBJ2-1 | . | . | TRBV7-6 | TGTGCCAGCAGCTTAGGAGCGGAGAACATCAATGAGCAGTTCTTC | CASSLGAENINEQFF
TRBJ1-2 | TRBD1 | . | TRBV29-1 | TGCAGCGTTGCCACAGGGGGCGCTGAGAATTCCCTGAACTATGGCTACACCTTC | CSVATGGAENSLNYGYTF
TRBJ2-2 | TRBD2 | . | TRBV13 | TGTGCCAGCAGCGAAGCGGGAGGGTATACCGGGGAGCTGTTTTTT | CASSEAGGYTGELFF
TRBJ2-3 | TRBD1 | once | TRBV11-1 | TGTGCCAGCAGCTTATCAGGGGGCAGAACAGATACGCAGTATTTT | CASSLSGGRTDTQYF
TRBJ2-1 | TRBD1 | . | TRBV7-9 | TGTGCCAGCAGACCGATCCGGGACAGGGGGAATGAGCAGTTCTTC | CASRPIRDRGNEQFF
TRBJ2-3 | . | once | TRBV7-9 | TGTGCCAGCAGCCCAAGGACCTTGACAGATACGCAGTATTTT | CASSPRTLTDTQYF
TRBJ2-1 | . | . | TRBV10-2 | TGCGCCAGCAGGGACCCATACAATGAGCAGTTCTTC | CASRDPYNEQFF
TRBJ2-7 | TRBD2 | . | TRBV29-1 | TGCAGCGTTGCCGGGACTAGCGGTATCTACGAGCAGTACTTC | CSVAGTSGIYEQYF
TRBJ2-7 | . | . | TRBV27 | TGTGCCAGCAGTAGGACAGACACCTACGAGCAGTACTTC | CASSRTDTYEQYF
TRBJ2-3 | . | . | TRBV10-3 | TGTGCCATCAGTGTGGGGGGATTCACAGATACGCAGTATTTT | CAISVGGFTDTQYF
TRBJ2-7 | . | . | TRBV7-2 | TGTGCCAGCAGCTCGCCCAGGGGTCCCTACGAGCAGTACTTC | CASSSPRGPYEQYF
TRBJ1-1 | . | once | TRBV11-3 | TGTGCCAGCAGCTTATGGGTGGGTGAGAACACTGAAGCTTTCTTT | CASSLWVGENTEAFF
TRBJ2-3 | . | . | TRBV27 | TGTGCCAGCAAGGTAGCGGCCAGCACAGATACGCAGTATTTT | CASKVAASTDTQYF
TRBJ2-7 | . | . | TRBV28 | TGTGCCAGCAGCTCAACTAGGACAACGGGGGTCGTGTACGAGCAGTACTTC | CASSSTRTTGVVYEQYF
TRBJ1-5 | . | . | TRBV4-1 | TGCGCCAGCAGCCAAGCGGCGGCAGGGGGCAATCAGCCCCAGCATTTT | CASSQAAAGGNQPQHF
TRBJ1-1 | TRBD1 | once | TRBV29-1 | TGCAGCGTCGTACAGGGGATAGGGCTGCACACTGAAGCTTTCTTT | CSVVQGIGLHTEAFF
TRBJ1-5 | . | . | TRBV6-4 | TGTGCCAGCAGTGACAGGGGGGATCAGCCCCAGCATTTT | CASSDRGDQPQHF
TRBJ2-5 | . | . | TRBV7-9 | TGTGCCAGCAGCACCGAGGGATACGCGCTCCAAGAGACCCAGTACTTC | CASSTEGYALQETQYF
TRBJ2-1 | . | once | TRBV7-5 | TGTGTCAGAAGCTTAAGGCAGCAATACAATGAGCAGTTCTTC | CVRSLRQQYNEQFF
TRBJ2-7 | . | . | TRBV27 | TGTGCCAGCAGCCATGGGACCTCCTACGAGCAGTACTTC | CASSHGTSYEQYF
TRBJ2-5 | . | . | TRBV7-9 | TGTGCCAGCAGCCACCGCAGGGCCCAACAAGAGACCCAGTACTTC | CASSHRRAQQETQYF
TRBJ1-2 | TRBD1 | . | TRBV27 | TGTGCCAGCAGTTACCGGGACAGAGACATCAACTATGGCTACACCTTC | CASSYRDRDINYGYTF